This paragraph covers one T cell receptor beta chain sequence. Antigen specificity is unknown. The record originates from a study of Ad26.COV2.S vaccination and SARS-CoV-2 variants. Study-level background: Intramuscularly, Ad26.COV2.S was given either once or twice, 56 days apart.

Germline lookup yields CDR1 MNHEY and CDR2 SVGAGI. V was clipped by 2 bases and J by 7 bases, with 14 bases between them. This CDR3 has 14 residues. The study, taken as a whole, reports: Considerable breadth of spike-specific CD8+ and CD4+ T cell responses has reportedly been documented following vaccination. Placebo recipients trailed vaccine recipients in spike-specific TCR breadth.

Treatment indicated: 19 received Ad26.COV2.S at low or high dose, single or two shots; a few received placebo; per-sample allocation not given. Sampling happened 63 days after the first vaccine or placebo injection. The donor's status was that of an adult aged 18-55 years in Boston. The assay was immunoSEQ multiplex PCR, and TCRdb's table has in-frame clones only and misses some. The sample includes about 350,000 clones, over 75% of them seen just once. The receptor's source is a person between 18 and 60 years old who received the Ad26.COV2.S COVID-19 vaccine or a placebo. V and J are TRBV6-5 and TRBJ1-2, with a weak D call TRBD1 (5 bases). Source: peripheral blood, taken in a trial of Ad26.COV2.S vaccine versus placebo. DNA of the CDR3: TGTGCCAGCAGTTACGAACTCATCGGGGGTGGCTACACCTTC. It is translated as CASSYELIGGGYTF.